The sequence of this T cell receptor beta chain was determined in a study of molecular identifiers for immune sequencing clone quantification. The table lists this clonotype with many counts. There are 15 residues in the CDR3. Germline CDR1 SGHTA, CDR2 FQGTGA. J lost 3 bases, V lost 5 bases, and 3 bases had no gene match. TCRdb redid the calling of the PCR reads with MiXCR, one entry per CDR3 protein. This sample yields fewer than 100,000 distinct CDR3 sequences, of which about 21% are seen a single time; 0.8% to 1.2% belongs to the top ten. The TCR sequence derives from a human donor in good health. Some libraries in this study had Jurkat cell RNA spiked in. The rearrangement links TRBV7-3 to TRBJ2-5; 13 nucleotides line up with TRBD2. The sample taken for sequencing was naive CD8+ T cells from blood, with Jurkat cell RNA spiked in. Documented subset: FACS-sorted CD8+CD4-CCR7+CD45RA+ naive T cells. CDR3 region: CASSPGLAGEETQYF. CDR3 bases: TGTGCCAGCAGCCCCGGACTAGCGGGAGAAGAGACCCAGTACTTC.